What follows are 16 T cell receptor beta chains derived from one specimen sequenced in a study of blood T cell repertoires in COVID-19. This table comes from immunoSEQ multiplex PCR, and its TCRdb copy is limited to in-frame clones, with some not included. The sample yields over 85,000 clones, 87% seen once. The sample consisted of peripheral blood. These receptors came from a human donor with acute or convalescent COVID-19. The donor label of this sample is uncertain.

V is TRBV28 and J is TRBJ1-2, with TRBD1 identical over 8 bases. V shed 6 bases and J 4 bases; nucleotides not matched to a gene: 16. CDR3 length: 17 amino acids. The germline V gene encodes CDR1 MDHEN and CDR2 SYDVKM. This CDR3 is CASRVRAGTGLFYGYTF. The CDR3 bases are TGTGCCAGCAGGGTCCGCGCCGGGACAGGCCTCTTCTATGGCTACACCTTC.

The V and J genes are TRBV28 and TRBJ2-7, with unresolved D. The CDR3 length is 11 residues. Germline assignment: CDR1 MDHEN and CDR2 SYDVKM. Trimming took off 6 bases at V and 4 bases at J, with 7 bases between the two ends. The CDR3 region has the DNA TGTGCCAGCAGGTCGTCGTACGAGCAGTACTTC. Protein sequence: CASRSSYEQYF.

The CDR3 spells CASSTSREQYF. Here the CDR3 DNA reads TGTGCCAGCAGCACTAGTCGCGAGCAGTACTTC. This sequence joins TRBV7-6 and TRBJ2-7; tentative D call: TRBD2 (5 bases). V shed 5 bases and J shed 6 bases, with 8 bases lying between them. This CDR3 contains 11 residues. Germline CDR1 and CDR2: SGHVS and FNYEAQ.

The chain recombines TRBV27 with TRBJ1-1, with D possibly being TRBD1 (5 bases). The length of the CDR3 is 12 residues. V was cut by 2 bases and J by 7 bases, with 8 bases left in between. Germline V gene sequence: CDR1 MNHEY, CDR2 SMNVEV (reference sequence). The CDR3, as DNA: TGTGCCAGCAGTTTAAGGAGGGGTGAAGCTTTCTTT. Translation: CASSLRRGEAFF.

As DNA, the CDR3 is TGTGCCAGCAGGCCGGGACTAGCGGGGATGGAGTACTTC. Protein: CASRPGLAGMEYF. The chain recombines TRBV12-3 or TRBV12-4 with TRBJ2-4, with TRBD2 matching 13 bases. The CDR3 has 13 amino acids. J was trimmed by 14 bases and V by 6 bases; bases with no gene match: 7.

This rearrangement joins TRBV20-1 to TRBJ2-3; unclear D gene. CDR1 and CDR2 from the germline V gene are DFQATT and SNEGSKA (reference sequence). The CDR3 length is 10 residues. V was pared by 5 bases and J by 5 bases, with 5 bases between. CDR3 residues: CSAYKDTQYF. CDR3 bases: TGCAGTGCTTACAAAGATACGCAGTATTTT.

The CDR3: CASSARRGINEQFF. DNA for the CDR3: TGTGCCAGTAGTGCCAGAAGGGGTATCAATGAGCAGTTCTTC. The chain uses TRBV19 and TRBJ2-1; D may be TRBD1 (5 bases). Germline CDR1 LNHDA, CDR2 SQIVND (reference sequence). V lost 5 bases to trimming and J lost 6 bases, with 14 bases between them. This CDR3 contains 14 residues. The full variable domain, completed using reference TRBV19 and TRBJ2-1, is DGGITQSPKYLFRKEGQNVTLSCEQNLNHDAMYWYRQDPGQGLRLIYYSQIVNDFQKGDIAEGYSVSREKKESFPLTVTSAQKNPTAFYLCASSARRGINEQFFGPGTRLTVL.

The CDR3 reads CASSQGTRSTDTQYF. The CDR3 DNA reads TGTGCCAGCAGCCAAGGGACTAGGAGTACAGATACGCAGTATTTT. The chain couples TRBV3-1 (or the pseudogene TRBV3-2) to TRBJ2-3; 7 bases agree with TRBD2. CDR1 is LGHDT and CDR2 is YNNKEL in the germline V gene (reference sequence). The CDR3 contains 15 residues. With V trimmed by 1 base and J by 3 bases, 4 bases remained unmatched.

CDR3 protein: CASSVAGAGGYTF. In DNA form, the CDR3 reads TGTGCCAGCAGCGTAGCTGGGGCTGGAGGCTACACCTTC. The rearrangement uses TRBV9 and TRBJ1-2; a weak D match, TRBD1 (5 bases). This CDR3 contains 13 residues. The V end lost 0 bases, the J end lost 8 bases, and 11 bases lay between the germline ends. Germline V gene sequence: CDR1 SGDLS, CDR2 YYNGEE.

The chain has TRBV4-3 and TRBJ2-2; 9 bases fit TRBD1. The germline V gene has CDR1 LGHNA and CDR2 YSLEER. The V segment lost 6 bases and the J segment 3 bases; nucleotides outside the gene matches: 5. CDR3 length: 15 residues. The CDR3 DNA follows: TGCGCCAGCAGAGAGGGACAGGGATACACCGGGGAGCTGTTTTTT. The encoded protein is CASREGQGYTGELFF.

The rearrangement uses TRBV5-1 and TRBJ2-1; 10 bases align to TRBD1. The CDR3 extends over 16 amino acids. Germline values: CDR1 SGHRS, CDR2 YFSETQ. The V gene end was trimmed by 3 bases and the J gene end by 4 bases; junction bases not matched to a gene: 7. The CDR3 spells CASSYSGTGEYNEQFF. The CDR3 DNA follows: TGCGCCAGCAGCTATAGCGGGACAGGGGAATACAATGAGCAGTTCTTC.

The rearrangement links TRBV5-4 to TRBJ1-2; weak D call: TRBD1 (5 bases). This CDR3 is built from 14 residues. CDR1 is SGHNT and CDR2 is YYREEE in the germline V gene (reference sequence). V was trimmed by 0 bases and J by 10 bases, leaving 16 bases between them. This chain's CDR3 is CASSLDGGSWVYTF. In DNA form, the CDR3 reads TGTGCCAGCAGCTTGGATGGGGGGTCCTGGGTCTACACCTTC.

The chain carries TRBV2 and TRBJ1-1; D ambiguous. Germline lookup yields CDR1 SNHLY and CDR2 FYNNEI. This CDR3 is 12 amino acids long. V lost 4 bases and J lost 1, with 4 bases in between. CDR3 DNA: TGTGCCAGCAGTGCAGGGAACACTGAAGCTTTCTTT. Amino acid sequence: CASSAGNTEAFF.

The V gene is TRBV5-1, the J gene TRBJ1-1; 7 bases are shared with TRBD1. The germline CDR1 and CDR2 sequences are SGHRS and YFSETQ. This CDR3 contains 13 residues. V lost 7 bases and J lost 1; bases outside the gene matches: 4. CDR3 nucleotide sequence: TGCGCCAGCCAACAGGGGAGGAACACTGAAGCTTTCTTT. Encoded protein: CASQQGRNTEAFF.

This chain connects TRBV4-1 to TRBJ1-2; the D is unclear. The ends were cut back, 1 base at V and 2 bases at J, with 8 bases in the middle. This CDR3 region has 14 residues. Germline CDR1 and CDR2: MGHRA and YSYEKL. CDR3 in DNA: TGCGCCAGCAGCCAAGTTGGCGGAAACTATGGCTACACCTTC. Translating it yields CASSQVGGNYGYTF.

V gene TRBV6-5 combines with J gene TRBJ2-7; TRBD2 matches 11 bases. The germline gives CDR1 MNHEY, CDR2 SVGAGI. CDR3 length equals 15 residues. V was clipped by 4 bases and J by 6 bases; unmatched bases: 8. The CDR3 protein is CASSSLSGGAVEQYF. CDR3 nucleotides: TGTGCCAGCAGTTCCCTTAGCGGGGGGGCCGTCGAGCAGTACTTC.